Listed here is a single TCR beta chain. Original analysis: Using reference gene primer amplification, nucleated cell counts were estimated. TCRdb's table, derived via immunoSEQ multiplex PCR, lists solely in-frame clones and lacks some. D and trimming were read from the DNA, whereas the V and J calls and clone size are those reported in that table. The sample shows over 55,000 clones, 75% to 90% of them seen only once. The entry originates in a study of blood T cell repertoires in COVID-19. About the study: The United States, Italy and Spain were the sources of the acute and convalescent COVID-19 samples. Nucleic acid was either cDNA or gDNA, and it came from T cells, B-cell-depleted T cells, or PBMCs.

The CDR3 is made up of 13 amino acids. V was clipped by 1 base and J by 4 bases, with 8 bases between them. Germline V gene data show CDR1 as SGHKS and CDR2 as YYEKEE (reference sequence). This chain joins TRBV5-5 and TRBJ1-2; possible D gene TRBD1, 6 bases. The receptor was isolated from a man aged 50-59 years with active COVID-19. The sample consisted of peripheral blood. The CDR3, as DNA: TGTGCCAGCAGCTTGCAAGGGGGCTATGGCTACACCTTC. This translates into CASSLQGGYGYTF.